The TCR beta chain under discussion was sequenced for a study of T cell responses to AZD1222 COVID-19 vaccine. Study-wide results and limits: Spike-specific TCR breadth rose after two AZD1222 doses, and depth rose as well. White British people made up most donors, females outnumbered males, and clonal diversity was possibly underestimated.

CDR1 and CDR2 from the germline V gene are SQVTM and ANQGSEA. The V end lost 6 bases, the J end lost 1 base, and 10 bases lay between the germline ends. The CDR3 is 13 amino acids. Some clones are missing from TCRdb's copy, which holds only in-frame ones; the method was immunoSEQ multiplex PCR. The table records about 69,000 clones, more than 80% of them present only once. On this clone itself: Antigen unknown.

The starting material was peripheral blood, obtained on day 0 of AZD1222 vaccination. The origin of this receptor is an adult in good health. The chain employs TRBV29-1 and TRBJ1-3, with D unclear. CDR3 sequence (DNA): TGCAGCGTCAAAGATAAATCTGGAAACACCATATATTTT. This codes for CSVKDKSGNTIYF.